This passage covers 19 T cell receptor beta chains from one sample sequenced in a study of blood T cell repertoires in COVID-19. Profiled with immunoSEQ multiplex PCR; TCRdb holds only in-frame clones, not every one. The sample has 150,000 to 200,000 clones, 75% to 80% seen once. Sequencing was done on a sample of peripheral blood. Receptors were obtained from a woman aged 70-85 years with acute or convalescent COVID-19.

About this clone itself: The junction and the germline gene differ at one end; a read error may be behind it. This chain links TRBV3-1 (or the pseudogene TRBV3-2) with TRBJ1-3; D gene unclear. The CDR3 sequence is 15 residues long. In germline, CDR1 is LGHDT, CDR2 YNNKEL (reference sequence). CDR3 DNA sequence: TGTGCCAGCAGCCAAGAATCCCGAAGAGGCGAGGGAAGAAGTTTT. It translates to CASSQESRRGEGRSF.

This clone was detected ten times or more. The rearrangement uses TRBV18 and TRBJ2-2; possible D gene TRBD1, 6 bases. CDR3 length: 17 residues. V lost 5 bases to trimming and J lost 1 base, with 17 bases between them. Germline V gene data show CDR1 as KGHSH and CDR2 as LQKENI. DNA of the CDR3: TGTGCCAGCTCATCCCGCCCAGGGGAAGGGAACACCGGGGAGCTGTTTTTT. Its translation is CASSSRPGEGNTGELFF.

The chain recombines TRBV5-5 with TRBJ1-5; 10 bases line up with TRBD1. Per the germline V gene, CDR1 is SGHKS and CDR2 is YYEKEE (reference sequence). J lost 5 bases, V lost 0 bases, and 2 bases had no gene match. The CDR3 consists of 15 residues. CDR3 DNA: TGTGCCAGCAGCTTGGAGACAGGGGGCTATCAGCCCCAGCATTTT. This encodes CASSLETGGYQPQHF.

This rearrangement joins TRBV7-3 to TRBJ2-2; tentatively, D is TRBD2 (6 bases). The CDR3 is made up of 17 amino acids. The germline V and J ends were trimmed by 5 bases and 1 base, with 17 bases remaining between them. Germline V gene lookup returns CDR1 SGHTA and CDR2 FQGTGA. CDR3: CASSRGRAGGNTGELFF. Here the CDR3 DNA reads TGTGCCAGCAGCCGGGGGAGAGCCGGGGGGAACACCGGGGAGCTGTTTTTT.

The chain joins TRBV5-4 to TRBJ2-7; 12 nucleotides agree with TRBD2. Trimming took 4 bases from V and 6 from J; bases not matched to a gene: 17. The CDR3 extends over 18 amino acids. The germline V gene encodes CDR1 SGHNT and CDR2 YYREEE (reference sequence). CDR3 protein: CASSNEVLAGGPVREQYF. The DNA of the CDR3 is TGTGCCAGCAGCAATGAGGTGCTAGCGGGAGGGCCTGTCCGCGAGCAGTACTTC.

The rearrangement uses TRBV5-8 and TRBJ2-2; possible D gene TRBD2, 5 bases. V dropped 1 base and J dropped 6 bases, with 10 bases sitting between them. The CDR3 has 14 residues. Germline V gene data show CDR1 as SGHTS and CDR2 as YDEGEE. CDR3 in DNA: TGTGCCAGCAGCTTGTTGGGAGTTGCCGGGGAGCTGTTTTTT. Amino acid sequence: CASSLLGVAGELFF.

In nucleotides, the CDR3 is TGTGCCAGCAGTATTCAGGACTATGGCTACACCTTC. Translating it yields CASSIQDYGYTF. The V call is TRBV7-9, the J call TRBJ1-2, with unresolved D. The CDR3 length is 12 residues. The V and J ends lost 6 bases and 3 bases respectively, with 8 bases between them. From germline, CDR1 is SEHNR and CDR2 FQNEAQ (reference sequence).

The chain has TRBV3-1 (or the pseudogene TRBV3-2) and TRBJ1-4; TRBD1 matches 7 bases. The CDR3 runs 15 residues. Losses at the gene ends were 0 bases for V and 8 bases for J; bases not matched to a gene: 6. Looked up from germline, CDR1 is LGHDT and CDR2 is YNNKEL (reference sequence). The CDR3 sequence is CASSQEGGVREKLFF. CDR3 sequence (DNA): TGTGCCAGCAGCCAAGAAGGGGGCGTTAGGGAAAAACTGTTTTTT.

This chain joins TRBV3-1 (or the pseudogene TRBV3-2) and TRBJ2-7; 11 bases line up with TRBD2. The CDR3 contains 14 residues. Per germline, CDR1 LGHDT and CDR2 YNNKEL (reference sequence). The V and J ends lost 4 bases and 7 bases, in that order; junction bases with no gene match: 6. CDR3 sequence: CASSPDLAGGEQYF. The CDR3 bases are TGTGCCAGCAGCCCGGACCTAGCGGGAGGTGAGCAGTACTTC.

This clone was seen a single time. The chain couples TRBV7-9 to TRBJ2-1, with 9 bases lining up with TRBD2. Germline CDR1 SEHNR, CDR2 FQNEAQ (reference sequence). V was clipped by 1 base and J by 9 bases; unmatched bases: 7. CDR3 length equals 15 residues. DNA of the CDR3: TGTGCCAGCAGCTTAGAGGTAGCGGGAGTCGGTGAGCAGTTCTTC. It yields the protein CASSLEVAGVGEQFF.

The chain carries TRBV29-1 and TRBJ1-5; 7 bases line up with TRBD1. CDR3 size: 13 residues. The trim removed 4 bases at V and 7 bases at J, leaving 7 bases unmatched. Germline values: CDR1 SQVTM, CDR2 ANQGSEA. In DNA form, the CDR3 reads TGCAGCGTTGTATTAGGGGGCTCCCAGCCCCAGCATTTT. This gives the protein CSVVLGGSQPQHF.

V and J are TRBV3-1 (or the pseudogene TRBV3-2) and TRBJ1-2; 7 bases agree with TRBD1. The J segment lost 5 bases and the V segment lost 2 bases, leaving 5 bases of the junction unmatched. CDR3 length: 14 residues. The V gene's germline CDR1 is LGHDT and CDR2 YNNKEL (reference sequence). CDR3 coding DNA: TGTGCCAGCAGCCAATTATCGACAGGGTATGGCTACACCTTC. Translated: CASSQLSTGYGYTF.

This clone has just one count. The V and J genes are TRBV4-1 and TRBJ2-2; 11 bases match TRBD2. The CDR3 is made up of 15 amino acids. V gave up 4 bases and J gave up 6 bases; unmatched junction bases: 4. The germline V gene has CDR1 MGHRA and CDR2 YSYEKL. CDR3: CASSPLAGAPGELFF. CDR3 nucleotides: TGCGCCAGCAGCCCACTAGCGGGAGCCCCCGGGGAGCTGTTTTTT.

This clone was seen only once. V usage is TRBV6-5 and J usage is TRBJ2-7; no clear D. Trimming removed 7 bases at V and 7 bases at J, with 14 bases between. Germline-derived CDR1 and CDR2 are MNHEY and SVGAGI. This CDR3 spans 12 amino acids. CDR3 coding DNA: TGTGCCAGCACGGCGCAGCTGAGGGAGCAGTACTTC. Translating gives CASTAQLREQYF.

CDR3 bases: TGTGCCAGTAGCCCAAGACAGGACCCCTCCTACGAGCAGTACTTC. Translating gives CASSPRQDPSYEQYF. V usage is TRBV19 and J usage is TRBJ2-7; D is possibly TRBD1 (6 bases). Germline assignment: CDR1 LNHDA and CDR2 SQIVND (reference sequence). The V end was cut by 6 bases, the J end by 0 bases, with 15 bases between. The CDR3 is 15 amino acids.

This rearrangement joins TRBV6-6 to TRBJ2-1; D remains ambiguous. The CDR3 length is 13 residues. Germline V lookup: CDR1 MNHNY, CDR2 SVGAGI (reference sequence). V was pared by 7 bases and J by 8 bases, with 15 bases between. In DNA form, the CDR3 reads TGTGCCAGCACCGAGGCCGCGACCCATGAGCAGTTCTTC. As protein: CASTEAATHEQFF.

This clone appeared many times. Distinct nucleotide sequences in the sample also encode this CDR3. Here the CDR3 DNA reads TGCGCCAGCAGCTTGGGGCAGGGTGGCTACACCTTC. Its translation is CASSLGQGGYTF. The rearrangement joins TRBV5-1 to TRBJ1-2, with D tentatively TRBD1 (5 bases). V lost 0 bases to trimming and J lost 7 bases, with 7 bases between them. The CDR3 is made up of 12 amino acids. Germline CDR1 SGHRS, CDR2 YFSETQ.

This chain's CDR3 is CASSLRQAELQTGELFF. In DNA form, the CDR3 reads TGTGCCAGTAGTTTACGACAGGCGGAACTTCAAACCGGGGAGCTGTTTTTT. The rearrangement links TRBV19 to TRBJ2-2; possibly TRBD1 for D (6 bases). CDR1 is LNHDA and CDR2 is SQIVND in the germline V gene (reference sequence). The CDR3 contains 17 residues. Trimming shortened V by 5 bases and J by 5 bases, and 21 bases separated the two germline ends.

V gene TRBV29-1 combines with J gene TRBJ2-2, with D possibly being TRBD2 (6 bases). In germline, CDR1 is SQVTM, CDR2 ANQGSEA. Between the trimmed V and J ends, which lost 2 bases and 8 bases, there was a span of 9 bases. The CDR3 length is 12 residues. Here the CDR3 reads CSVERLGGELFF. The CDR3 DNA sequence: TGCAGCGTTGAAAGACTAGGAGGGGAGCTGTTTTTT.